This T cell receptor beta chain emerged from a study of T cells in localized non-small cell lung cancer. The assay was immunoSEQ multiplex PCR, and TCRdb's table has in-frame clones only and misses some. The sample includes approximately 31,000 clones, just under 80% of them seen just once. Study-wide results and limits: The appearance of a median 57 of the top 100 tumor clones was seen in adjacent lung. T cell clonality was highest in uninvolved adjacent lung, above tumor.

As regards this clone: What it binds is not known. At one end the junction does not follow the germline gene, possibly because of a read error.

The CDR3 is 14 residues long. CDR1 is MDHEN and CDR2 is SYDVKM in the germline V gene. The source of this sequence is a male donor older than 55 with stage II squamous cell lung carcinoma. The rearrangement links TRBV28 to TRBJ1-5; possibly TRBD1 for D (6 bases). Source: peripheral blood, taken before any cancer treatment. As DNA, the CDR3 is TGTGCCAGCACGGTAGGGGGTAGCCATCAGCCCCAGCATTTT. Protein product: CASTVGGSHQPQHF.